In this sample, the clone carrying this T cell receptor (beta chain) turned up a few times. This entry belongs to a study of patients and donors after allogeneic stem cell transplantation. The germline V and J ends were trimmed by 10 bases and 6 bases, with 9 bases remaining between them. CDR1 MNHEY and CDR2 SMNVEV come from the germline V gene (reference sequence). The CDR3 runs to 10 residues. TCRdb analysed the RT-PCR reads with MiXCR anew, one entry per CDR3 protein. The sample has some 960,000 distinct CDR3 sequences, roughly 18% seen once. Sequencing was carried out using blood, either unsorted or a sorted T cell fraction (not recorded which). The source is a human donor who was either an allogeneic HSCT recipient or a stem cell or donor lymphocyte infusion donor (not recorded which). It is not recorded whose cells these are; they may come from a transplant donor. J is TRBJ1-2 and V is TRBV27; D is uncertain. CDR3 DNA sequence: TGTGCCATCACTTCAAATGGCTACACCTTC. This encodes CAITSNGYTF.